The clone carrying this T cell receptor (beta chain) was recorded a few times. Its antigen is not identified. This entry comes from a study of CD8 T cells in ankylosing spondylitis. Germline CDR1 reads DFQATT; CDR2 reads SNEGSKA (reference sequence). The CDR3 runs 17 residues. The junction had 13 bases not matched to a gene; V was cut back by 0 bases and J by 7 bases. Study outcomes and limitations: A TCR beta motif made of about 8 highly homologous variants seemed typical of ankylosing spondylitis blood. Several of the motif variants were reported before in synovial fluid and blood from reactive arthritis. In ankylosing spondylitis patients, matched synovial fluid reportedly showed significant enrichment of disease-linked clones.

With molecular barcodes, quantitative 5'-RACE was used to make the TCR beta libraries. TCRdb independently ran MiXCR on the 5' RACE reads; one entry per CDR3 protein. The sample has some 700,000 distinct CDR3 sequences; around 20% are singletons. This sequence was found in a male donor with ankylosing spondylitis. The specimen was blood, either unsorted or a sorted T cell fraction (not recorded which). The chain is built from TRBV20-1 and TRBJ2-2; 8 bases align to TRBD2. The CDR3 nucleotides read TGCAGTGCTAGAGATCTGCCGGGACTAGAAAAGGGCGGGGAGCTGTTTTTT. It is translated as CSARDLPGLEKGGELFF.